The following is a TCR beta chain sequence with its context. Vbeta (60) and Jbeta (13) primers were used in the PCR. The method was immunoSEQ multiplex PCR; TCRdb's version includes in-frame clones alone and lacks a portion of them. The sample comprises 150,000 or so clones, 65% to 85% of which are singletons, and approximately 7% rests with the top ten. The CDR3 totals 16 residues. With 4 bases clipped from V and 5 bases from J, the junction kept 11 bases outside the gene matches. Looked up from germline, CDR1 is ENHRY and CDR2 is SYGVKD. The data are from a study of cytomegalovirus exposure and HLA in healthy donors.

The TCR sequence derives from a woman in her 40s in good health and CMV-seropositive. V gene TRBV10-3 combines with J gene TRBJ2-7; TRBD1 agrees at 10 bases. The specimen sequenced was PBMCs. Here the CDR3 DNA reads TGTGCCATCAGTGGGATATCGGGACAGGGGTTCCACGAGCAGTACTTC. This codes for CAISGISGQGFHEQYF.